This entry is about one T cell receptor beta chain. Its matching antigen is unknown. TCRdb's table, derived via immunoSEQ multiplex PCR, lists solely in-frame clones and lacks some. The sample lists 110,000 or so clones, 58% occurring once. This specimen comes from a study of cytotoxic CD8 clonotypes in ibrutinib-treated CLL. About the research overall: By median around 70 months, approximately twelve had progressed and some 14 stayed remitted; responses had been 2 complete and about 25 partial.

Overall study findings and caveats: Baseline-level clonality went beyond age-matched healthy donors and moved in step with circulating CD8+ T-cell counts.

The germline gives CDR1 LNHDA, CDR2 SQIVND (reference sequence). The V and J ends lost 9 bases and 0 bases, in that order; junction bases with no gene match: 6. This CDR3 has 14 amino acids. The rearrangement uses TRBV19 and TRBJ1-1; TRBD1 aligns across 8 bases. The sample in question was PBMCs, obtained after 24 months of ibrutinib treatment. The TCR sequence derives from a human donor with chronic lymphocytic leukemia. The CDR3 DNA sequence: TGTGCCAGCGGTAAGACAGGGGTGAACACTGAAGCTTTCTTT. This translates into CASGKTGVNTEAFF. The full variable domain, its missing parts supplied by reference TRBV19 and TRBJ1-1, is DGGITQSPKYLFRKEGQNVTLSCEQNLNHDAMYWYRQDPGQGLRLIYYSQIVNDFQKGDIAEGYSVSREKKESFPLTVTSAQKNPTAFYLCASGKTGVNTEAFFGQGTRLTVV.